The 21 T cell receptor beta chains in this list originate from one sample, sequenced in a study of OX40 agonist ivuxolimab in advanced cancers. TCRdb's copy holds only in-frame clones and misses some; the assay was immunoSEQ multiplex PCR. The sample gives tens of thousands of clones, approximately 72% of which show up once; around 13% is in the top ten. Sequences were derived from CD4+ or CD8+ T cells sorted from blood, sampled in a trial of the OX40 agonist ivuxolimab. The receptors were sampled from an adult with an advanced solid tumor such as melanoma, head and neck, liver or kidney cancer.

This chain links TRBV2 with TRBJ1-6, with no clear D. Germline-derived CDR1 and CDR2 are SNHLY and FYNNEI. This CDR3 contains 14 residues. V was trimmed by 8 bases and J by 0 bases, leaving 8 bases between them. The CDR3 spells CASLRSSYNSPLHF. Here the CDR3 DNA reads TGTGCCAGCCTACGGAGCTCCTATAATTCACCCCTCCACTTT.

CDR3 sequence: CASSPSGEGGRHEQYF. The DNA of the CDR3 is TGTGCCAGCAGCCCCTCGGGGGAGGGAGGGAGACACGAGCAGTACTTC. This chain connects TRBV4-2 to TRBJ2-7; TRBD2 matches at 7 bases. The CDR3 length is 16 residues. Unmatched junction bases numbered 14, after V lost 4 bases and J lost 5 bases. Per the germline V gene, CDR1 is LGHNA and CDR2 is YNFKEQ.

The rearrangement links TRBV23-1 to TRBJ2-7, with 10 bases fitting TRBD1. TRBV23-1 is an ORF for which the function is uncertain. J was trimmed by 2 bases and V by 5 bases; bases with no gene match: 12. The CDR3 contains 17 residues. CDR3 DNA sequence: TGCGCCAGCAGTGTGGGCCCGGACAGGGGGGTTGCCTACGAGCAGTACTTC. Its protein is CASSVGPDRGVAYEQYF.

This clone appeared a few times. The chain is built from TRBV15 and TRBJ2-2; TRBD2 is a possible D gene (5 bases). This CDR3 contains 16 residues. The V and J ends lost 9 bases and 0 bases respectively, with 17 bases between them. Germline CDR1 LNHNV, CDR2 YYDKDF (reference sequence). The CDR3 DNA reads TGTGCCACTTCCCCGGAGAGGGTCACGAACACCGGGGAGCTGTTTTTT. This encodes CATSPERVTNTGELFF.

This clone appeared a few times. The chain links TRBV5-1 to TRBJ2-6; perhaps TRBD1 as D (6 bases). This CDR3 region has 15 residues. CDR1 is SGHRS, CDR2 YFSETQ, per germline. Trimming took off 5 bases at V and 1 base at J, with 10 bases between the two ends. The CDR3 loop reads CASRTGLSGANVLTF. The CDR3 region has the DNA TGCGCCAGCAGAACAGGGTTATCTGGGGCCAACGTCCTGACTTTC.

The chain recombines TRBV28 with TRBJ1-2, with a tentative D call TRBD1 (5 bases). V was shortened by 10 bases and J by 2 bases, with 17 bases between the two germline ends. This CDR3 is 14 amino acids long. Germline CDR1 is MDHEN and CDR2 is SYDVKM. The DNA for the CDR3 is TGTGCCACCGCGAGGAGGGGAGGAAACTATGGCTACACCTTC. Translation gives CATARRGGNYGYTF.

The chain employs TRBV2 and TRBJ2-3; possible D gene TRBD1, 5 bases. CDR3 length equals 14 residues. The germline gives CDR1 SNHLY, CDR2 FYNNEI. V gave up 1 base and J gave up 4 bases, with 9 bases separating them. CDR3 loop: CASSEGQGPDTQYF. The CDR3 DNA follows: TGTGCCAGCAGTGAAGGCCAGGGCCCAGATACGCAGTATTTT.

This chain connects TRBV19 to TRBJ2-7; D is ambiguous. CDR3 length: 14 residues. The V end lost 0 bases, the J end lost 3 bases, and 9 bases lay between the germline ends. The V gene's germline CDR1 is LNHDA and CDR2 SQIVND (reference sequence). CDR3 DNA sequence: TGTGCCAGTAGTATAGATCTGGGCAGCTACGAGCAGTACTTC. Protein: CASSIDLGSYEQYF.

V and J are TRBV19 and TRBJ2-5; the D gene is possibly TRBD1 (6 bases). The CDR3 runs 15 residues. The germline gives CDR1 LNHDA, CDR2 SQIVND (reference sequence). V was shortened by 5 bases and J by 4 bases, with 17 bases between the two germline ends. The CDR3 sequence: CASSAMGAGVETQYF. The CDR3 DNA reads TGTGCCAGTAGTGCCATGGGGGCTGGAGTAGAGACCCAGTACTTC. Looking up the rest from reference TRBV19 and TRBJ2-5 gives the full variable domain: DGGITQSPKYLFRKEGQNVTLSCEQNLNHDAMYWYRQDPGQGLRLIYYSQIVNDFQKGDIAEGYSVSREKKESFPLTVTSAQKNPTAFYLCASSAMGAGVETQYFGPGTRLLVL.

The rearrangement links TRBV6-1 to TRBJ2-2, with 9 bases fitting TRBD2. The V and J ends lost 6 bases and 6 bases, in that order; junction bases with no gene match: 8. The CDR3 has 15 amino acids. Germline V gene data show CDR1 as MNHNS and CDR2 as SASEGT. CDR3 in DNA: TGTGCCAGCAGCTTAGCGGGGGCCCTCTCCGGGGAGCTGTTTTTT. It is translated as CASSLAGALSGELFF.

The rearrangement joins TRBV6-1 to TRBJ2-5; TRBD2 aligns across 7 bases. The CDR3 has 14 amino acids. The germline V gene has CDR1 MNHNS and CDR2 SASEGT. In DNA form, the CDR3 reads TGTGCTTTTCGGGAGGATTCGACGGGGGAGACCCAGTACTTC. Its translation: CAFREDSTGETQYF.

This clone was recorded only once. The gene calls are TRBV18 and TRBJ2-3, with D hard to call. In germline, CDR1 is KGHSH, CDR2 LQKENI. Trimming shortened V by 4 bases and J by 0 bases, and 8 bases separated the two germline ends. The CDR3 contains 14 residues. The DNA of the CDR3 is TGTGCCAGCTCACACGGACGGAGCACAGATACGCAGTATTTT. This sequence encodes CASSHGRSTDTQYF.

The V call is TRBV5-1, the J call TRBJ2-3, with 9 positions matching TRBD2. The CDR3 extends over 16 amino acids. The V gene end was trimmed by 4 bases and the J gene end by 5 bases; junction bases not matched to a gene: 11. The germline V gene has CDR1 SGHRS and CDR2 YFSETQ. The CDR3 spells CASSPMTSGLVDTQYF. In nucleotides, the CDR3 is TGCGCCAGCAGCCCAATGACTAGCGGACTCGTAGATACGCAGTATTTT.

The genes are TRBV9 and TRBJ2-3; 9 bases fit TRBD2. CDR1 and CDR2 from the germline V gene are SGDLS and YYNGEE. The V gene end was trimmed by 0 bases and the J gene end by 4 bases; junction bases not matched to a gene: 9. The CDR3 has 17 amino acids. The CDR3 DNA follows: TGTGCCAGCAGCGTAGCTGCGGGAGGGAGAGAGTCAGATACGCAGTATTTT. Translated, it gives CASSVAAGGRESDTQYF.

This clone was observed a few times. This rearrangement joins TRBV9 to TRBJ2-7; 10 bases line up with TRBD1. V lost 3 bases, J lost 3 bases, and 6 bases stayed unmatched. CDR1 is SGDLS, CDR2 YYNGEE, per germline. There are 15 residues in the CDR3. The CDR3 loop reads CASSGGTGDNYEQYF. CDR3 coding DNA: TGTGCCAGCAGCGGCGGGACAGGGGATAACTACGAGCAGTACTTC.

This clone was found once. The CDR3 region has the DNA TGTGCCGGCTACCTTCTAGGGGGTAGGAATTCACCCCTCCACTTT. The encoded protein is CAGYLLGGRNSPLHF. J is TRBJ1-6 and V is TRBV6-4; TRBD1 might be the D (6 bases). V dropped 11 bases and J dropped 7 bases, with 21 bases sitting between them. This CDR3 has 15 residues. Germline CDR1 is MRHNA and CDR2 is SNTAGT.

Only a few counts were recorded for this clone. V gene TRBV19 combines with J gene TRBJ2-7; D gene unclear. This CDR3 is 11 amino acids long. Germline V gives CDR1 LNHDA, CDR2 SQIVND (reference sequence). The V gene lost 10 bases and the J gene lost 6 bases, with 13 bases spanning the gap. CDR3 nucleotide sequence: TGTGCCACCACGGGCCCAGGCGAGCAGTACTTC. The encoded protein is CATTGPGEQYF.

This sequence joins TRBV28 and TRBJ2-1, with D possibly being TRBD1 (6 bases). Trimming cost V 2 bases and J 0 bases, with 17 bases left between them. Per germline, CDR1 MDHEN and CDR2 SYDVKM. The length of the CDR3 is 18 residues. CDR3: CASSLTEGVAGSYNEQFF. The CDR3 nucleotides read TGTGCCAGCAGTTTAACCGAGGGGGTAGCAGGCTCCTACAATGAGCAGTTCTTC.

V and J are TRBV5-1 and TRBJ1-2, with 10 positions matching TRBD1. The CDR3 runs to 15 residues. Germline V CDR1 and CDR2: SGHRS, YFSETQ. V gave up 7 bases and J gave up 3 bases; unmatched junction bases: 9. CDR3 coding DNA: TGCGCCAGCGCGCGGGATGGGACAGGGGACTATGGCTACACCTTC. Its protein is CASARDGTGDYGYTF.

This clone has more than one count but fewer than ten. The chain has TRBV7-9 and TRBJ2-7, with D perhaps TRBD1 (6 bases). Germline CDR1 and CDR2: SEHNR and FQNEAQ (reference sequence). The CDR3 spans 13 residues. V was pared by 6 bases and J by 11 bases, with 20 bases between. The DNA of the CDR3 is TGTGCCAGCAGTCTAGGGACATCCCCCGCAAAGTACTTC. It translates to CASSLGTSPAKYF.

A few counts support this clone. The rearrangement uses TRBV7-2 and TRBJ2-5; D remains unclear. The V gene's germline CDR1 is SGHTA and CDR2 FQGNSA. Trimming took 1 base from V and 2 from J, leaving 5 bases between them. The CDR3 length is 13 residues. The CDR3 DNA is TGTGCCAGCAGCTTAGATATACAAGAGACCCAGTACTTC. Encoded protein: CASSLDIQETQYF.